This TCR beta chain was captured by sequencing in a study of blood T cell repertoires in COVID-19. V shed 2 bases and J 11 bases; nucleotides not matched to a gene: 12. Germline V gene sequence: CDR1 SNHLY, CDR2 FYNNEI. The CDR3 extends over 16 amino acids. In the original workflow: Amplification with reference gene primers provided the estimates of nucleated cell counts. The method was immunoSEQ multiplex PCR; TCRdb's version includes in-frame clones alone and lacks a portion of them. The V and J calls and clone size were taken over from that table, and D and trimming were inferred from the DNA. The sample includes about 210,000 clones, 85% to 90% of them seen just once.

Sequencing was performed on peripheral blood. The receptor was isolated from a man between 60 and 75 years old with acute or convalescent COVID-19. V gene TRBV2 combines with J gene TRBJ1-5, with 10 nucleotides matching TRBD1. CDR3 in amino acids: CASSEFGQGVVTAQHF. The CDR3 DNA reads as TGTGCCAGCAGTGAATTTGGACAGGGGGTTGTCACCGCCCAGCATTTT.